The entry below describes one T cell receptor (beta chain). Its antigen is not identified. The CDR3 is 12 residues long. The data originate from a study of lymphopenia after photon versus proton radiotherapy. Method: immunoSEQ multiplex PCR; TCRdb's copy keeps in-frame clones and lacks some. The sample has more than 60,000 clones, 86% seen once; the top ten hold roughly 2.1%. Findings and limits, study-wide: Better survival with proton therapy was suggested as possible, not demonstrated. Proton therapy kept repertoires fairly stable, unlike photons, which gained effector/memory cells. Oligoclonal CD8+ Temra expansion after nadir drove photon patients' diversity drop.

The source material was peripheral blood, sampled from a patient treated with photon-based radiotherapy. The TCR was taken from a man aged 40-55 years with gastric cancer. The chain uses TRBV21-1 and TRBJ2-1. TRBV21-1 is given as a pseudogene. The CDR3 DNA follows: TGTGCCAGCAGCAACAAACACGAGGAGCAGTTCTTC. It translates to CASSNKHEEQFF.